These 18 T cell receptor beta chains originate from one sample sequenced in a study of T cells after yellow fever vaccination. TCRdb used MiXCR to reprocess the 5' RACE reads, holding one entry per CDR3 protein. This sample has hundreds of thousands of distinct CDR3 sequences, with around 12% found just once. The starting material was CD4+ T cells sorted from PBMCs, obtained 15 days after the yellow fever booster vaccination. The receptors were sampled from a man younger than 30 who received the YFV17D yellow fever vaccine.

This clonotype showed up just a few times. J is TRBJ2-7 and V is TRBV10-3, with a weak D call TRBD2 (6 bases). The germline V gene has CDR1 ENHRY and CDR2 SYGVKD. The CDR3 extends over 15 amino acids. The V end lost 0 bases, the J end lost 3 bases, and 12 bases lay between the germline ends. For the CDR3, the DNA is TGTGCCATCAGTGAGTCGGCTAGCGAACTCTACGAGCAGTACTTC. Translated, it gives CAISESASELYEQYF.

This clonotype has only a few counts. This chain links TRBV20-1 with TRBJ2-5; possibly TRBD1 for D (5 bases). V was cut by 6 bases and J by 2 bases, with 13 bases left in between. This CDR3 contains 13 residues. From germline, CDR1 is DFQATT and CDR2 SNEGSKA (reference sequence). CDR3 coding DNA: TGCAGTGCGTATCCAAGGGGTCAAGAGACCCAGTACTTC. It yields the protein CSAYPRGQETQYF.

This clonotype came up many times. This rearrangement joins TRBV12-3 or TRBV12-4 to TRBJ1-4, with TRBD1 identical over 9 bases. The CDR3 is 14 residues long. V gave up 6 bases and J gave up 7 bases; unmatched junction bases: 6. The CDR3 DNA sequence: TGTGCCAGCAGGGCCGGGACAGGGCTTGAAAAACTGTTTTTT. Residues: CASRAGTGLEKLFF.

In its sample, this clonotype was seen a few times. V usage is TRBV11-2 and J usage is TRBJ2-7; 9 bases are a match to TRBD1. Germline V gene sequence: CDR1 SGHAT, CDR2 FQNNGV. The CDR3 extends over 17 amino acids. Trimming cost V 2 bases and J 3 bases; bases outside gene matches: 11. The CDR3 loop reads CASSLYPQDRGRYEQYF. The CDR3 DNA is TGTGCCAGCAGCTTATATCCCCAGGACAGGGGACGCTACGAGCAGTACTTC.

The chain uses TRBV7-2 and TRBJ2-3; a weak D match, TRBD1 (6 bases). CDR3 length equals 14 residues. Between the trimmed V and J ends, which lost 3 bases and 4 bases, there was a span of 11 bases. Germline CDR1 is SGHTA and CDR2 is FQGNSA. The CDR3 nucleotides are TGTGCCAGCAGCTTTGGTGGGGGCGCAGATACGCAGTATTTT. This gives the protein CASSFGGGADTQYF. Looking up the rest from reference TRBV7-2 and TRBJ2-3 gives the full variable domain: GAGVSQSPSNKVTEKGKDVELRCDPISGHTALYWYRQSLGQGLEFLIYFQGNSAPDKSGLPSDRFSAERTGGSVSTLTIQRTQQEDSAVYLCASSFGGGADTQYFGPGTRLTVL.

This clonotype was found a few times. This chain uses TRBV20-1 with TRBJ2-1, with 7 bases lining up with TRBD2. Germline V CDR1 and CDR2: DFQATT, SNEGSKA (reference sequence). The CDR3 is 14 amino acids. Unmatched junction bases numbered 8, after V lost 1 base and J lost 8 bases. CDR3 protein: CSARASRLADEQFF. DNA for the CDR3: TGCAGTGCTAGAGCCTCCCGACTAGCTGATGAGCAGTTCTTC.

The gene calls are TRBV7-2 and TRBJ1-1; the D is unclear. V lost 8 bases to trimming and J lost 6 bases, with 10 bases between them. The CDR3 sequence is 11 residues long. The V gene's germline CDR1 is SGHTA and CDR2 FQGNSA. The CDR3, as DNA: TGTGCCAGCCGCCGGACGTCTGAAGCTTTCTTT. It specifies CASRRTSEAFF.

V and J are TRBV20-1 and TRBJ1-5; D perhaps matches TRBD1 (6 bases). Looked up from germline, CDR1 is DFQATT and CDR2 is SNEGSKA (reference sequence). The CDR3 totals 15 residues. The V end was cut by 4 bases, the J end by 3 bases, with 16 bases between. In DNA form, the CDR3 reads TGCAGTGCTACCCCTATAGACAGGCACAATCAGCCCCAGCATTTT. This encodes CSATPIDRHNQPQHF.

The CDR3 sequence: CASSLRPQVQRSPLHF. The CDR3 bases are TGTGCCAGCAGTCTGCGGCCTCAGGTCCAAAGGTCACCCCTCCACTTT. The chain joins TRBV28 to TRBJ1-6; the D is unclear. Germline CDR1 is MDHEN and CDR2 is SYDVKM. CDR3 length equals 16 residues. V lost 5 bases and J lost 10, with 21 bases in between.

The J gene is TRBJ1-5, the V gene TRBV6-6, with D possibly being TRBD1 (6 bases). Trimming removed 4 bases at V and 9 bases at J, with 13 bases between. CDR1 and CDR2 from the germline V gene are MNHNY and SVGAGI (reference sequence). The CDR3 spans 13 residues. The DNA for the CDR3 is TGTGCCAGCAGTTTCCCGACAGGTCGGCCCCAGCATTTT. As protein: CASSFPTGRPQHF.

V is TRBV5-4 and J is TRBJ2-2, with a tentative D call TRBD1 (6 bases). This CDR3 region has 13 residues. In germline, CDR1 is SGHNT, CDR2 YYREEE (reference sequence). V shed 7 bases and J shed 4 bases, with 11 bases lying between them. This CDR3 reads CASGRGFTGELFF. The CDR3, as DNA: TGTGCCAGCGGCAGGGGATTCACCGGGGAGCTGTTTTTT.

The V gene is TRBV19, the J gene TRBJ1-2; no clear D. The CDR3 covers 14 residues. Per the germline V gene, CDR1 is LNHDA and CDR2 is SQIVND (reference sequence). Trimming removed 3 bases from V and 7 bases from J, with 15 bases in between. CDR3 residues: CASSMARRNSGYTF. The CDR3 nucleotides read TGTGCCAGTAGTATGGCACGCCGAAACAGTGGCTACACCTTC.

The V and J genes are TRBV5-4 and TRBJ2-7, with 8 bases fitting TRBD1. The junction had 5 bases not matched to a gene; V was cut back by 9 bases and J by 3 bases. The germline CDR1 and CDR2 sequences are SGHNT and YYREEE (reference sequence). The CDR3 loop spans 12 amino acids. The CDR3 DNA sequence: TGTGCCACCGGGACAGGTAACTACGAGCAGTACTTC. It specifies CATGTGNYEQYF.

For the CDR3, the DNA is TGCAGCGCTCGACAGGGGGCGAGTCAGCCCCAGCATTTT. This gives the protein CSARQGASQPQHF. This chain joins TRBV29-1 and TRBJ1-5, with 10 nucleotides matching TRBD1. Germline V gene sequence: CDR1 SQVTM, CDR2 ANQGSEA. J gave up 6 bases and V 7 bases, and 6 bases lay outside the gene matches. This CDR3 has 13 amino acids.

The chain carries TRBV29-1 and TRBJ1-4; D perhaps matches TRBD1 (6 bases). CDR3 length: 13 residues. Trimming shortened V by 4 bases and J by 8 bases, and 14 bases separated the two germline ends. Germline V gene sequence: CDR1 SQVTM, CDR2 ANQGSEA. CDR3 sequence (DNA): TGCAGCGTTGGTCGGGGGGCTGGAGAAAAACTGTTTTTT. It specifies CSVGRGAGEKLFF.

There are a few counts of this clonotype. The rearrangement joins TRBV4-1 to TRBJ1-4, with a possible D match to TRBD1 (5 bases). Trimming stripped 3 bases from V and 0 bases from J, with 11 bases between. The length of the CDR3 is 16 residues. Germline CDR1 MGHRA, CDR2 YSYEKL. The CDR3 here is CASSQSRDATNEKLFF. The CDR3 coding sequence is TGCGCCAGCAGCCAGTCCAGGGATGCAACTAATGAAAAACTGTTTTTT.

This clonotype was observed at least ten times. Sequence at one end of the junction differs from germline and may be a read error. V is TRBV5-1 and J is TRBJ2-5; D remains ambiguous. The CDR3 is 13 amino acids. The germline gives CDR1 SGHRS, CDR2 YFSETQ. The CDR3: CASSLGPQETQYF. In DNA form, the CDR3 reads TGTGCCAGCAGTCTTGGACCCCAAGAGACCCAGTACTTC.

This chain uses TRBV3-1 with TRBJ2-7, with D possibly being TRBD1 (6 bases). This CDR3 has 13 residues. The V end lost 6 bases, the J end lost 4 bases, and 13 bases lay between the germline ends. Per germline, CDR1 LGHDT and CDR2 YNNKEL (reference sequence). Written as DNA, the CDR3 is TGTGCCAGCAGTTCGGACAGAAGTTACGAGCAGTACGTC. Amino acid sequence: CASSSDRSYEQYV.